This TCR beta chain came from a study of control samples from healthy donors and cancer patients. Repertoires were generated with immunoSEQ multiplex PCR, while TCRdb's copy carries only in-frame clones and drops some. The data show about 80,000 clones, around 84% seen once. This CDR3 contains 12 residues. V dropped 4 bases and J dropped 2 bases, with 6 bases sitting between them. The V gene's germline CDR1 is MDHEN and CDR2 SYDVKM. This receptor was taken from a man aged 60 to 69 with head and neck cancer. Specimen: PBMCs. The chain employs TRBV28 and TRBJ2-7; unclear D gene. DNA of the CDR3: TGTGCCAGCAGTTCAGGTACCTACGAGCAGTACTTC. Protein: CASSSGTYEQYF.